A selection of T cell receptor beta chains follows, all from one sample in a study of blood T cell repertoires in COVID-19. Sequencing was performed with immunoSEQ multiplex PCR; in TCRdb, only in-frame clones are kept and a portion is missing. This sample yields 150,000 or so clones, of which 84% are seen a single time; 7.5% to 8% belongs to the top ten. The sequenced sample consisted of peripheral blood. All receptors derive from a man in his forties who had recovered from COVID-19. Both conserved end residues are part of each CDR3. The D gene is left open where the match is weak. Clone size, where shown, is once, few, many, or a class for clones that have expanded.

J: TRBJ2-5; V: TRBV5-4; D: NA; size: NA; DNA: TGTGCCAGCAGCTTCGGATATGAGGAAGAGACCCAGTACTTC; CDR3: CASSFGYEEETQYF
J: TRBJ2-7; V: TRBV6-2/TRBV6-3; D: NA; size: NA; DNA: TGTGCCAGCAGTTTCACTAGCTCCAACGAGCAGTACTTC; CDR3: CASSFTSSNEQYF
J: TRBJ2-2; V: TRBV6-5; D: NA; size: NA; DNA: TGTGCCAGCAGCCCAGGGGTTGGCACCGGGGAGCTGTTTTTT; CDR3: CASSPGVGTGELFF
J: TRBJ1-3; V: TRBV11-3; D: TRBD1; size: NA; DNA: TGTGCCAGCAGCTATGGACAGGCGGCAAACACCATATATTTT; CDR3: CASSYGQAANTIYF
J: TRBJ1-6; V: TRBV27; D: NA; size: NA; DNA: TGTGCCAGCAGTGACCCATCGGGGCCCCTCCACTTT; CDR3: CASSDPSGPLHF
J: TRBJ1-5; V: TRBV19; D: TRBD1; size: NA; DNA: TGTGCCAGTAGTATCTTTGGACAGGGTAATCAGCCCCAGCATTTT; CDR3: CASSIFGQGNQPQHF
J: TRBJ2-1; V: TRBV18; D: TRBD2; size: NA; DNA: TGTGCCAGCTCACCACCGGGACTAGCGGGAGGGAGTGAGCAGTTCTTC; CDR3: CASSPPGLAGGSEQFF
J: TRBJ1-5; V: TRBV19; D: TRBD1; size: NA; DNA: TGTGCCAGTAGGTTGACAGGGTTTGCTGGCCAGCCCCAGCATTTT; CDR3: CASRLTGFAGQPQHF
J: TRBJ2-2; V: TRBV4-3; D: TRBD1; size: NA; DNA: TGCGCCAGCAGCCAGACCACAGGGGGTAACACCGGGGAGCTGTTTTTT; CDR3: CASSQTTGGNTGELFF
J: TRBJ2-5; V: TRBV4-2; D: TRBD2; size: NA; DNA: TGTGCCAGCAGCCAAGATCCTAGCGGGGTGCAAGAGACCCAGTACTTC; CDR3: CASSQDPSGVQETQYF
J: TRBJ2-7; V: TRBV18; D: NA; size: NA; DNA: TGTGCCAGCTCCCCCGGGGTTAGTGACGAGCAGTACTTC; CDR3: CASSPGVSDEQYF
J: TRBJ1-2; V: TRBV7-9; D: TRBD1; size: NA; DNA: TGTGCCAGCAGTTCACAGGGGGCGCTTGGCTACACCTTC; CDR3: CASSSQGALGYTF
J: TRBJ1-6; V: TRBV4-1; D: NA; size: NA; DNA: TGCGCCAGCAGCCCGCTGTATAAAGGGGATAATTCACCCCTCCACTTT; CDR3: CASSPLYKGDNSPLHF
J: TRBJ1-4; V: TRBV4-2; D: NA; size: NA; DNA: TGTGCCAGCAGCCAATACATCCTGGGACAAGGTCAAAATGAAAAACTGTTTTTT; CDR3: CASSQYILGQGQNEKLFF
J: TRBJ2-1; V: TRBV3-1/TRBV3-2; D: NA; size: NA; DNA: TGTGCCAGCAGCCAAGTAGTTAATGAGCAGTTCTTC; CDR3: CASSQVVNEQFF
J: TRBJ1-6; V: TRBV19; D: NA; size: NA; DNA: TGTGCCAGCTCTACAGGTTCAGGTTCACCCCTCCACTTT; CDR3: CASSTGSGSPLHF
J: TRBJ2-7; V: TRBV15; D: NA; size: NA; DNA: TGTGCCACCAGCAGAGTCGACTTCTACGAGCAGTACTTC; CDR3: CATSRVDFYEQYF
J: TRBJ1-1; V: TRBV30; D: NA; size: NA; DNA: TGTGCCTGGAGCCTTATTACAGAAGCTTTCTTT; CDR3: CAWSLITEAFF
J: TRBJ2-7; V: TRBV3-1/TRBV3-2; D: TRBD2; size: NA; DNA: TGTGCCAGCAGGTGGGGACTAGGAGACTCCTACGAGCAGTACTTC; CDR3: CASRWGLGDSYEQYF
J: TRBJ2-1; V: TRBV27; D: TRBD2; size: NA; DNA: TGTGCCAGCAGTTCTAAGCGGGGGGGGATTATATACAATGAGCAGTTCTTC; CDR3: CASSSKRGGIIYNEQFF
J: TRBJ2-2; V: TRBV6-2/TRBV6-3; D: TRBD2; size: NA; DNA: TGTGCCAGCAGTTGGCGGGAGGTGGGCACCGGGGAGCTGTTTTTT; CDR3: CASSWREVGTGELFF
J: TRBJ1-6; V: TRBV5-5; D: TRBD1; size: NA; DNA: TGTGCCAGCAGCTTGCTTACAGGGGGAAATTCACCCCTCCACTTT; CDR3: CASSLLTGGNSPLHF
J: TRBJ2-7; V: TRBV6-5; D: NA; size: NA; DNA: TGTGCCGTCGGGAGTTCGTACGAGCAGTACTTC; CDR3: CAVGSSYEQYF
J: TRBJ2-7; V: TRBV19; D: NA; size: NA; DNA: TGTGCCAGTTCCCTAGGTGAATACGAGCAGTACTTC; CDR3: CASSLGEYEQYF
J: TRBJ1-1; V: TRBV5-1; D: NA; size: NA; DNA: TGCGCCAGCAGCTTGAGGACACCTAATCCCCTCATGAACACTGAAGCTTTCTTT; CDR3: CASSLRTPNPLMNTEAFF
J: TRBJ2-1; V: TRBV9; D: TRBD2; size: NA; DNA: TGTGCCAGCAGCGAGTTTGGTCTAGCGGGGGAGTATGAGCAGTTCTTC; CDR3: CASSEFGLAGEYEQFF
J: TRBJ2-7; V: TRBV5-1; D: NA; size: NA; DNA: TGCGCCAGCAGTTCGGACGCCTCCTTCCAGCGGGAGCAGTACTTC; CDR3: CASSSDASFQREQYF
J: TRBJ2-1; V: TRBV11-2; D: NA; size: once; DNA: TGTGCCAGCAGCTCCCCCTACGGGCAGTTCTTC; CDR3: CASSSPYGQFF
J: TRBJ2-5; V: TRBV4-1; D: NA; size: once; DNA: TGCGCCAGCAGCCCGGCCGGGAGACAAGAGACCCAGTACTTC; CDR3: CASSPAGRQETQYF
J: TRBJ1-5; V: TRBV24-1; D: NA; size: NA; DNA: TGTGCCACCAGTGACCGCAAGGCAGGGATTAGCAATCAGCCCCAGCATTTT; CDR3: CATSDRKAGISNQPQHF
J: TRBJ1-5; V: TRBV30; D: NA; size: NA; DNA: TGTGCCTGGAGTGGGGGGCTAGATCAGCCCCAGCATTTT; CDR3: CAWSGGLDQPQHF